The TCR beta chain under discussion was sequenced for a study of CD8+ T cells in alopecia areata. Study in general: Treatment comprised oral tofacitinib, 5 to 10 mg twice daily, in treated patients.

CDR1 and CDR2 from the germline V gene are ENHRY and SYGVKD. J lost 5 bases, V lost 6 bases, and 8 bases had no gene match. The CDR3 length is 14 residues. Extracted from the samples, RNA was reverse transcribed into cDNA to serve as the sequencing template. Using immunoSEQ multiplex PCR, the repertoire was profiled, and TCRdb retains in-frame clones only, with some absent. The sample has some 130,000 clones; about three fifths are singletons. Study-wide results and caveats: In lesional scalp, particularly from alopecia totalis/universalis, clonality was higher than in normal scalp. Patients shared TCRs less clearly than mice did, possibly owing to HLA.

PBMCs provided sorted CD4+ and CD8+ T cells. Turning to this clone: Its antigen is undetermined.

The origin of this receptor is a human donor with alopecia areata. This chain joins TRBV10-3 and TRBJ2-7, with 9 bases aligning to TRBD1. The starting material was CD4+ T cells sorted from blood, obtained at week 0. The DNA for the CDR3 is TGTGCCATCAGCCGGACAGGGGTCGGGAACGAGCAGTACTTC. This codes for CAISRTGVGNEQYF.